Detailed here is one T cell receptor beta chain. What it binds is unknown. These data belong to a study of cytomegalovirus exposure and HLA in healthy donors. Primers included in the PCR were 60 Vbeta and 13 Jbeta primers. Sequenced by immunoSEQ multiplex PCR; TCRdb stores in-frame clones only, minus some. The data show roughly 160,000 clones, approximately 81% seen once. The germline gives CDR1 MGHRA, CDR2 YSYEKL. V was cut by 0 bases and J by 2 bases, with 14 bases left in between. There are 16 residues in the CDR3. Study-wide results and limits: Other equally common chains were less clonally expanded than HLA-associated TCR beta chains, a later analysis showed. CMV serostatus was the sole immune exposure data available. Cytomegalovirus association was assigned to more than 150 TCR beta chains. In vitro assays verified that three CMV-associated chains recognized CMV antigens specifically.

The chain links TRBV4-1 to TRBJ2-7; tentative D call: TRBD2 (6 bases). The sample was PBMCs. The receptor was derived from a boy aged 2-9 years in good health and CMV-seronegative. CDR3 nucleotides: TGCGCCAGCAGCCAAGATGGGGCGGGATCAACCTACGAGCAGTACTTC. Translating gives CASSQDGAGSTYEQYF.